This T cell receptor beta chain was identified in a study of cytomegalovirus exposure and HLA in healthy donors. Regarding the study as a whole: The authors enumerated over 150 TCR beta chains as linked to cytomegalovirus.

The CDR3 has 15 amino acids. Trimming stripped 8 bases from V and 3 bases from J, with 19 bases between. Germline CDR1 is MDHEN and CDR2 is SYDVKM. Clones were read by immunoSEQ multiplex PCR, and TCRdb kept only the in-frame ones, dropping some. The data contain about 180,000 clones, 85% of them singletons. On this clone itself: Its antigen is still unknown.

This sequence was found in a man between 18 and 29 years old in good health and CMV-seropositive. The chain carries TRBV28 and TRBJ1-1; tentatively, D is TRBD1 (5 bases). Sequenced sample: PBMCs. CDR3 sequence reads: CASSSSGVGDTEAFF. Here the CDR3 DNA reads TGTGCCAGCTCAAGCTCGGGGGTCGGGGACACTGAAGCTTTCTTT.